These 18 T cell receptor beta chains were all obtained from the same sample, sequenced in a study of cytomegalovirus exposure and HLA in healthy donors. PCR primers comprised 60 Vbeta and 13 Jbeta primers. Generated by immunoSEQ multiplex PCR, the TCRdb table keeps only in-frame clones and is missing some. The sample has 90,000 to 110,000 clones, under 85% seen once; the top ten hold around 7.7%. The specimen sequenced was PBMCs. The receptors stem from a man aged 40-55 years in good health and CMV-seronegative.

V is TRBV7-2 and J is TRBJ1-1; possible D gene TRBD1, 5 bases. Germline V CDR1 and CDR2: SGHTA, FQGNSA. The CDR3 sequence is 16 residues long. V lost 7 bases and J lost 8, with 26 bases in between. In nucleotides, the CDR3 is TGTGCCAGCATCCCAAGGAGGGATGGGGGACGTAAGGAAGCTTTCTTT. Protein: CASIPRRDGGRKEAFF.

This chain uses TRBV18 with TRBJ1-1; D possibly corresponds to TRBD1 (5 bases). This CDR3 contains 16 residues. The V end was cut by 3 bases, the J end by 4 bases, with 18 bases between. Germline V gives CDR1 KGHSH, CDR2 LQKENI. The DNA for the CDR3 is TGTGCCAGCTCACCTGGGCAGGGTTCAACCGGCACTGAAGCTTTCTTT. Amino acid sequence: CASSPGQGSTGTEAFF.

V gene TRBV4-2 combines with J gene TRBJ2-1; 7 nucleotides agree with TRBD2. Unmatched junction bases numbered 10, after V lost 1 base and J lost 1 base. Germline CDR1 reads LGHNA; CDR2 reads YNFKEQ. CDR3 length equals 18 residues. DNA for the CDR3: TGTGCCAGCAGCCAAGTCCAGGGCGGGGGTGAGTCCTACAATGAGCAGTTCTTC. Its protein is CASSQVQGGGESYNEQFF.

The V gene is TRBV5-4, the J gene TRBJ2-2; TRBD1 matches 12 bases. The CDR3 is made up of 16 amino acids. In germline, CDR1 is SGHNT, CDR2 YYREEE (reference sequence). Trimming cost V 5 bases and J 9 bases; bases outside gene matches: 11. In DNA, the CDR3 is TGTGCCAGCAGGCCCGGTGCGGGACAGGGGGCTTGGGAGCTGTTTTTT. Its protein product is CASRPGAGQGAWELFF.

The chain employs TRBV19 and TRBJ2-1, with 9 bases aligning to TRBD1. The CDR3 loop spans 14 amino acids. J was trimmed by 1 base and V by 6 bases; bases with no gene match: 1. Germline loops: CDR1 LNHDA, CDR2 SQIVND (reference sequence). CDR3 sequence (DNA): TGTGCCAGTAGGGGGACAGGGTCCTACAATGAGCAGTTCTTC. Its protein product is CASRGTGSYNEQFF.

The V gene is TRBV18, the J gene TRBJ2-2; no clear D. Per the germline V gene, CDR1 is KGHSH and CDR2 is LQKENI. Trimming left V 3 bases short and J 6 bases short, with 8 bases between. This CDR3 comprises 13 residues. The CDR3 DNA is TGTGCCAGCTCACCCACGCGTGCCGGGGAGCTGTTTTTT. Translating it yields CASSPTRAGELFF.

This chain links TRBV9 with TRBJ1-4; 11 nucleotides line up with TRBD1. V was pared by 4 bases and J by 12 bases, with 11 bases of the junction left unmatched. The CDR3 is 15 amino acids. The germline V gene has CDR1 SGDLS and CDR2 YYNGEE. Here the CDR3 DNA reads TGTGCCAGCAGCCCACAAGGGACAGGGGGATCGGAACTGTTTTTT. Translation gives CASSPQGTGGSELFF.

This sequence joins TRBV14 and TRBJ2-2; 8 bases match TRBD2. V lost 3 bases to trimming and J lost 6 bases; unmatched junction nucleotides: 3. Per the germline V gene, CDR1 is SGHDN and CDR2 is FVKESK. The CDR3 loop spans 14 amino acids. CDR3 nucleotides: TGTGCCAGCAGCCATCAGCGGGAGTCCGGGGAGCTGTTTTTT. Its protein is CASSHQRESGELFF.

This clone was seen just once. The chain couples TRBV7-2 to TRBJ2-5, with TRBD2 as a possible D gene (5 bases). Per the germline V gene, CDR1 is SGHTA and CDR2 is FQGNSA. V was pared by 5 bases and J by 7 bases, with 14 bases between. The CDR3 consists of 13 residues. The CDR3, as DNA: TGTGCCAGCAGCGCCGACCGTCGGGGGACCCAGTACTTC. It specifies CASSADRRGTQYF.

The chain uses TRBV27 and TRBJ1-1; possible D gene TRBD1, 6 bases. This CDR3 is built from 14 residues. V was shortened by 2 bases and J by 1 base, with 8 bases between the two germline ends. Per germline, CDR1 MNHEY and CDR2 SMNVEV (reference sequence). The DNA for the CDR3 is TGTGCCAGCAGTTTACCAGGGGCGAACACTGAAGCTTTCTTT. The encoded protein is CASSLPGANTEAFF.

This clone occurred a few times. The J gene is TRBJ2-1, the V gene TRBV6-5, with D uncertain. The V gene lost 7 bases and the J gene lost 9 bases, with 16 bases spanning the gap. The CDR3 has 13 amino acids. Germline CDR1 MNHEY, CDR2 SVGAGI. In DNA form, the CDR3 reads TGTGCCAGCACCATCAGTGGCAGTGGTGAGCAGTTCTTC. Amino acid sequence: CASTISGSGEQFF.

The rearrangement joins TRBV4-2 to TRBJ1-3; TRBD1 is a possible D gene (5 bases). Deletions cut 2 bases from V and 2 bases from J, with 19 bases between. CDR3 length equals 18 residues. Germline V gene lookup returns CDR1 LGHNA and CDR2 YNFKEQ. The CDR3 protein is CASSQRGSSTRTGNTIYF. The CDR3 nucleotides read TGTGCCAGCAGCCAACGGGGGTCTTCAACCCGAACTGGAAACACCATATATTTT.

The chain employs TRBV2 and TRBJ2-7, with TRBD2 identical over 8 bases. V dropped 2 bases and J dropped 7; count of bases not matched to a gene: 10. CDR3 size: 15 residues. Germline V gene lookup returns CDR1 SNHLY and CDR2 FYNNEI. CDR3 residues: CASSELRGAGGEQYF. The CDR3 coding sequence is TGTGCCAGCAGTGAATTGCGGGGGGCTGGAGGGGAGCAGTACTTC.

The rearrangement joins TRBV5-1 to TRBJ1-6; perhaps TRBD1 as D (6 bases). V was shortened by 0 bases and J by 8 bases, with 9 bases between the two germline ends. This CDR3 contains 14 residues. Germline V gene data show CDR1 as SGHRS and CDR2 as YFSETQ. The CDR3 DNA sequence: TGCGCCAGCAGCTTGGGCAGGGGAGATTCACCCCTCCACTTT. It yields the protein CASSLGRGDSPLHF.

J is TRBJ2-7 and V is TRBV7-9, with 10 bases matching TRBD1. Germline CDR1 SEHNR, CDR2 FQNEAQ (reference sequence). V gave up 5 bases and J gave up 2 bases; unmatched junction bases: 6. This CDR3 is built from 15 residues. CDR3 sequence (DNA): TGTGCCAGCAGCCCGCGACAGGGGGCTGCCTACGAGCAGTACTTC. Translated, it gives CASSPRQGAAYEQYF.

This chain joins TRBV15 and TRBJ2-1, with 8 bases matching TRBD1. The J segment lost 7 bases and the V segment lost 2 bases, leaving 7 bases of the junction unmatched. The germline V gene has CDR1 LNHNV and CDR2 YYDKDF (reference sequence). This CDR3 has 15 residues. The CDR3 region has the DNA TGTGCCACCAGCAGAAACAGGGGGATATTAAATGAGCAGTTCTTC. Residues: CATSRNRGILNEQFF.

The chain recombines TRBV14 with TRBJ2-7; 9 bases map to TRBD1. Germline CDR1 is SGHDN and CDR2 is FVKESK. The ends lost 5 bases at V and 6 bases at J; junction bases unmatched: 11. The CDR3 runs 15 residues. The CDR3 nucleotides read TGTGCCAGCAGCTCCTGGGGGACAGGGTCTTTCGAGCAGTACTTC. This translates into CASSSWGTGSFEQYF.

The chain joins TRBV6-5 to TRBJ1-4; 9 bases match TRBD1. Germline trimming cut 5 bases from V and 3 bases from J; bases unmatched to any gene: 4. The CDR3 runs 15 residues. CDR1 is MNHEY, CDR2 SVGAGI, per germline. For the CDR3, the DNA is TGTGCCAGCAGTGTACGACAGGGGGCTAATGAAAAACTGTTTTTT. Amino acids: CASSVRQGANEKLFF.